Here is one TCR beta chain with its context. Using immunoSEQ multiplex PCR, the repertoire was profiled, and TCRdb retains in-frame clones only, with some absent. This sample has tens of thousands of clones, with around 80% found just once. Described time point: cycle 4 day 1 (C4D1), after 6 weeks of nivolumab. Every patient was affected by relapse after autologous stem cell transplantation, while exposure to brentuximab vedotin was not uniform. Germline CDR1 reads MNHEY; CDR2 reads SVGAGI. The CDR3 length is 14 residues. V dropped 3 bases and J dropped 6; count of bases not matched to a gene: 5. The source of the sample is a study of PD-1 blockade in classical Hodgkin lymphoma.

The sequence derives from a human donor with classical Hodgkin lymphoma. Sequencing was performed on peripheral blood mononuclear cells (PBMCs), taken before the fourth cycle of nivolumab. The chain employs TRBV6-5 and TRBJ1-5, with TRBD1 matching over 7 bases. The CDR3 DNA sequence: TGTGCCAGCAGTTATGACAGGGAGGCTCAGCCCCAGCATTTT. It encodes CASSYDREAQPQHF.